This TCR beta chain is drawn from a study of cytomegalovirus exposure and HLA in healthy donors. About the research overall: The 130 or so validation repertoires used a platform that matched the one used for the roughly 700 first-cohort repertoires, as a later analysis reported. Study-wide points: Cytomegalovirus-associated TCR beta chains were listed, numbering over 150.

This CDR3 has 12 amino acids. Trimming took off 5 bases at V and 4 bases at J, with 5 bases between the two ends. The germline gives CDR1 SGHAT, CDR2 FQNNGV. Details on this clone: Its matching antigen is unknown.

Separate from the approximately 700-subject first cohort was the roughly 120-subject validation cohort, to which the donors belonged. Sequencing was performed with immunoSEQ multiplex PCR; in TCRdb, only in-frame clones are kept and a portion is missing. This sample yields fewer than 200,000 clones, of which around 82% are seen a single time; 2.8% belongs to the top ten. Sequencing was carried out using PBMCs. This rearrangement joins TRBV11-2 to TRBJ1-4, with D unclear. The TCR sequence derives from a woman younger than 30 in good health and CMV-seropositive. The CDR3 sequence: CASSVSNEKLFF. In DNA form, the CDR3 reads TGTGCCAGCAGCGTCAGTAATGAAAAACTGTTTTTT.